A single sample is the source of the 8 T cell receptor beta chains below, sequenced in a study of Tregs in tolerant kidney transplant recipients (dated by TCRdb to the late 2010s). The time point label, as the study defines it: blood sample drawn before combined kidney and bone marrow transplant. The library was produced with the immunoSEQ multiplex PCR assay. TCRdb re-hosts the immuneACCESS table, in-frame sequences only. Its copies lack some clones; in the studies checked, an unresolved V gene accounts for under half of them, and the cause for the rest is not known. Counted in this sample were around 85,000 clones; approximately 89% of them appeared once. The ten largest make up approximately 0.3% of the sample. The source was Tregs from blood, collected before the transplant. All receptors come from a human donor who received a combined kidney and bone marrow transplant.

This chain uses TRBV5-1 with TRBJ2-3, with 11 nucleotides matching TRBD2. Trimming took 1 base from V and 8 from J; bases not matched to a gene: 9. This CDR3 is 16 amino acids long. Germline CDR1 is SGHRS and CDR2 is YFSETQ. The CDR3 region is CASSLTSGSSISTQYF. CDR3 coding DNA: TGCGCCAGCAGCTTGACTAGCGGGAGTTCGATTAGTACGCAGTATTTT.

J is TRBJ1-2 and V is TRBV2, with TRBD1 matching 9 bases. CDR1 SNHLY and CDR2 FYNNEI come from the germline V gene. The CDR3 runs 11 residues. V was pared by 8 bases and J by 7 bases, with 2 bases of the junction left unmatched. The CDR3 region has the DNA TGTGCCAGCGGGACAGGGACTGGCTACACCTTC. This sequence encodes CASGTGTGYTF. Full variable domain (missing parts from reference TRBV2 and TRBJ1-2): EPEVTQTPSHQVTQMGQEVILRCVPISNHLYFYWYRQILGQKVEFLVSFYNNEISEKSEIFDDQFSVERPDGSNFTLKIRSTKLEDSAMYFCASGTGTGYTFGSGTRLTVV.

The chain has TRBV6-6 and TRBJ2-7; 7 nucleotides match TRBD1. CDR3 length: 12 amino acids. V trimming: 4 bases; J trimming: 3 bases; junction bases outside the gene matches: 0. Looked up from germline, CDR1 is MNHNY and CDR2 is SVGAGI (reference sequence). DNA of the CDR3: TGTGCCAGCAGTTGGGACAGCTACGAGCAGTACTTC. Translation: CASSWDSYEQYF.

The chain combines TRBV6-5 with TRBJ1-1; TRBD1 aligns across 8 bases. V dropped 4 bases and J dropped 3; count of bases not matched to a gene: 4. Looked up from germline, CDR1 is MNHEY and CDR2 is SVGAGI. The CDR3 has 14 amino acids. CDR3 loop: CASSFGQGYTEAFF. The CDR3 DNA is TGTGCCAGCAGTTTCGGACAGGGCTACACTGAAGCTTTCTTT.

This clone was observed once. CDR3 coding DNA: TGTGCCTGGAGTGTACGTGGCCCCTCCAAGCAGTACTTC. It translates to CAWSVRGPSKQYF. The chain joins TRBV30 to TRBJ2-7; D ambiguous. CDR1 is GTSNPN, CDR2 SVGIG, per germline (reference sequence). V was trimmed by 0 bases and J by 8 bases, leaving 14 bases between them. CDR3 length equals 13 residues.

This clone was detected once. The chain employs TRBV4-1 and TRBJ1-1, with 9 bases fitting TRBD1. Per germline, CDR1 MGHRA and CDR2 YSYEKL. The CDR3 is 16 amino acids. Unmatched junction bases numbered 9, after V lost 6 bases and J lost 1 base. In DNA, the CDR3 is TGCGCCAGCAGTTTCACACCGGGACAGGGGAACACTGAAGCTTTCTTT. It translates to CASSFTPGQGNTEAFF.

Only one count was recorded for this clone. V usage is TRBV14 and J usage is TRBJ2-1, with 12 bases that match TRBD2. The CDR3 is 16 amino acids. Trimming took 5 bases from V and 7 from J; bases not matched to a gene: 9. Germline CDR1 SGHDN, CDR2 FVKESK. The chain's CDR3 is CASSSRLAGVWNEQFF. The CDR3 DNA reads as TGTGCCAGCAGCTCCCGACTAGCGGGAGTGTGGAATGAGCAGTTCTTC.

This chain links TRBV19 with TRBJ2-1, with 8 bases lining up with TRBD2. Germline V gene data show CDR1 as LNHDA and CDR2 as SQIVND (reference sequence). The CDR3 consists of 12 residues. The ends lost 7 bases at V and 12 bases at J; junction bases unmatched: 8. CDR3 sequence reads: CASTREGLGQFF. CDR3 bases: TGTGCCAGTACCCGGGAGGGCCTCGGGCAGTTCTTC.